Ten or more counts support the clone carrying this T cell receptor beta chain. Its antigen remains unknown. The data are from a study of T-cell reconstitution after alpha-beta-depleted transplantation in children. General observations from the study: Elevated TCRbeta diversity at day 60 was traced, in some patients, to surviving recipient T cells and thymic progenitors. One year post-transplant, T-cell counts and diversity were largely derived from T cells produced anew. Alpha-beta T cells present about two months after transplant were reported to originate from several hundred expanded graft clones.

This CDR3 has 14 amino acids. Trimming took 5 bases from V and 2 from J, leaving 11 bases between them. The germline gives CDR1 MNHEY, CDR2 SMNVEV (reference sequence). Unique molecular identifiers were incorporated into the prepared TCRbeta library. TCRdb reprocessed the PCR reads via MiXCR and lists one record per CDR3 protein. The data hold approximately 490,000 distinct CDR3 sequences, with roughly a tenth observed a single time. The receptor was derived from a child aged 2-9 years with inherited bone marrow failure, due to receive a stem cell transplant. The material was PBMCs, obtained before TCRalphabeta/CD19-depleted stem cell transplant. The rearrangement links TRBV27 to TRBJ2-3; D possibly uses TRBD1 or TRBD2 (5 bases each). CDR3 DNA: TGTGCCAGCAGTCCGGGACGGTTCACAGATACGCAGTATTTT. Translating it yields CASSPGRFTDTQYF.